Shown below are 23 T cell receptor beta chains from a single sample sequenced in a study of T cell changes during pregnancy in multiple sclerosis. The data were produced by immunoSEQ multiplex PCR, yet TCRdb's version contains in-frame clones alone and is incomplete. The sample yields 70,000 or so clones, approximately 90% seen once. This material consisted of CD4+ T cells from peripheral blood mononuclear cells, taken before pregnancy. These receptors were obtained from a female donor with multiple sclerosis, enrolled in a pregnancy study.

The genes are TRBV7-5 and TRBJ2-7; the table's TRBD1 call for D was not verified on the DNA. TRBV7-5 is shown as a pseudogene. The CDR3 loop spans 14 amino acids. The CDR3 DNA reads TGTGCCAGAACCCCTCAAAGGACAGCCTACGAGCAGTACTTC. Residues: CARTPQRTAYEQYF.

The gene calls are TRBV19 and TRBJ1-2; possible D gene TRBD1, 5 bases. CDR3 length: 15 amino acids. The ends were cut back, 3 bases at V and 2 bases at J, with 13 bases in the middle. Germline V lookup: CDR1 LNHDA, CDR2 SQIVND (reference sequence). The CDR3 spells CASSMGPGRNYGYTF. CDR3 DNA sequence: TGTGCCAGTAGTATGGGGCCAGGGCGGAACTATGGCTACACCTTC.

The CDR3 bases are TGTGCCAGCAGCTTGTACTTTCAGGGCGGGACCTACGAGCAGTACTTC. Amino acid sequence: CASSLYFQGGTYEQYF. The chain employs TRBV5-4 and TRBJ2-7, with a weak D call TRBD2 (6 bases). This CDR3 has 16 amino acids. The germline V and J ends were trimmed by 1 base and 2 bases, with 16 bases remaining between them. CDR1 SGHNT and CDR2 YYREEE come from the germline V gene (reference sequence).

This sequence joins TRBV28 and TRBJ1-2; possible D gene TRBD1, 5 bases. V was trimmed by 7 bases and J by 8 bases, leaving 20 bases between them. This CDR3 spans 14 amino acids. Germline CDR1 is MDHEN and CDR2 is SYDVKM. This CDR3 is CASIGWGGLGGYTF. CDR3 DNA: TGTGCCAGCATCGGCTGGGGGGGACTTGGCGGCTACACCTTC.

A single count supports this clone. The chain links TRBV9 to TRBJ1-4, with unresolved D. CDR3 length: 15 amino acids. CDR1 is SGDLS, CDR2 YYNGEE, per germline. The V end lost 0 bases, the J end lost 3 bases, and 9 bases lay between the germline ends. CDR3 nucleotides: TGTGCCAGCAGCGTAGATGGAGCTTCTAATGAAAAACTGTTTTTT. Translated: CASSVDGASNEKLFF.

This chain joins TRBV7-2 and TRBJ1-2; D call uncertain. V dropped 1 base and J dropped 4 bases, with 7 bases sitting between them. The CDR3 sequence is 13 residues long. Germline CDR1 and CDR2: SGHTA and FQGNSA. Here the CDR3 reads CASSLERGYGYTF. CDR3 nucleotides: TGTGCCAGCAGCTTAGAACGCGGCTATGGCTACACCTTC.

This chain joins TRBV11-3 and TRBJ2-7, with D maybe TRBD2 (5 bases). The V gene's germline CDR1 is SGHNT and CDR2 YENEEA. The CDR3 is 14 residues long. Deletions cut 7 bases from V and 1 base from J, with 14 bases between. The CDR3 DNA sequence: TGTGCCAGCACCCTAACACGGGGATCCTACGAGCAGTACTTC. Residues: CASTLTRGSYEQYF.

The V call is TRBV9, the J call TRBJ1-1; 7 nucleotides line up with TRBD1. This CDR3 is built from 15 residues. Germline-derived CDR1 and CDR2 are SGDLS and YYNGEE. The ends lost 1 base at V and 0 bases at J; junction bases unmatched: 3. CDR3 DNA sequence: TGTGCCAGCAGCGTAACAGGGGCTCTGAACACTGAAGCTTTCTTT. Amino acids: CASSVTGALNTEAFF.

The rearrangement uses TRBV6-5 and TRBJ2-7; the match to TRBD2 covers 11 bases. J was trimmed by 6 bases and V by 1 base; bases with no gene match: 8. Germline V gene sequence: CDR1 MNHEY, CDR2 SVGAGI. CDR3 size: 16 residues. This CDR3 is CASSYLSSGRSFEQYF. For the CDR3, the DNA is TGTGCCAGCAGTTACTTATCTAGCGGGAGGTCTTTCGAGCAGTACTTC.

The V and J genes are TRBV27 and TRBJ2-7; TRBD2 might be the D (7 bases). CDR1 MNHEY and CDR2 SMNVEV come from the germline V gene (reference sequence). Trimming stripped 3 bases from V and 5 bases from J, with 20 bases between. The length of the CDR3 is 16 residues. CDR3 residues: CASSFYRGGGFDEQYF. Here the CDR3 DNA reads TGTGCCAGCAGTTTCTACCGAGGGGGGGGCTTTGACGAGCAGTACTTC.

The V gene is TRBV27, the J gene TRBJ2-1, with 14 bases lining up with TRBD2. The CDR3 totals 17 residues. Germline V CDR1 and CDR2: MNHEY, SMNVEV (reference sequence). The V gene end was trimmed by 4 bases and the J gene end by 4 bases; junction bases not matched to a gene: 6. The CDR3 DNA follows: TGTGCCAGCAGTTACAGACTAGCGGGGGGGCTGTACAATGAGCAGTTCTTC. Amino acid sequence: CASSYRLAGGLYNEQFF.

The chain uses TRBV5-1 and TRBJ1-6; 8 bases line up with TRBD1. Germline CDR1 is SGHRS and CDR2 is YFSETQ. V shed 1 base and J 8 bases; nucleotides not matched to a gene: 2. This CDR3 region has 14 residues. The CDR3 here is CASSLQGADSPLHF. CDR3 DNA sequence: TGCGCCAGCAGCTTGCAGGGGGCTGATTCACCCCTCCACTTT.

The chain uses TRBV27 and TRBJ2-1, with 14 bases fitting TRBD2. J was trimmed by 1 base and V by 3 bases; bases with no gene match: 14. Germline V lookup: CDR1 MNHEY, CDR2 SMNVEV (reference sequence). There are 21 residues in the CDR3. CDR3 sequence: CASSFNPPGLAGEGSYNEQFF. CDR3 bases: TGTGCCAGCAGTTTCAATCCCCCGGGACTAGCGGGGGAAGGGTCCTACAATGAGCAGTTCTTC.

The rearrangement links TRBV9 to TRBJ1-3; 7 bases are a match to TRBD1. There are 15 residues in the CDR3. Trimming cost V 2 bases and J 0 bases; bases outside gene matches: 2. Germline V gives CDR1 SGDLS, CDR2 YYNGEE. The CDR3 bases are TGTGCCAGCAGCGTCAGGGGGAACTCTGGAAACACCATATATTTT. It specifies CASSVRGNSGNTIYF.

The gene calls are TRBV6-6 and TRBJ2-3; 9 bases match TRBD2. V lost 6 bases, J lost 6 bases, and 10 bases stayed unmatched. Germline V gene lookup returns CDR1 MNHNY and CDR2 SVGAGI (reference sequence). The CDR3 spans 15 residues. The CDR3 sequence is CASSARAGGLDTQYF. CDR3 coding DNA: TGTGCCAGCAGCGCACGGGCGGGAGGGCTGGATACGCAGTATTTT.

This clone was recorded many times. The gene calls are TRBV6-1 and TRBJ1-6, with a possible D match to TRBD1 (6 bases). The V end lost 6 bases, the J end lost 0 bases, and 9 bases lay between the germline ends. This CDR3 is 15 amino acids long. Germline CDR1 MNHNS, CDR2 SASEGT. The CDR3 reads CASRDRSSYNSPLHF. The CDR3 region has the DNA TGTGCCAGCAGGGACAGAAGCTCCTATAATTCACCCCTCCACTTT.

This clone is a singleton in its sample. The chain is built from TRBV2 and TRBJ2-5, with 11 bases matching TRBD2. V shed 7 bases, J shed 4 bases, and the junction held 8 bases outside the gene matches. This CDR3 has 15 residues. Germline lookup yields CDR1 SNHLY and CDR2 FYNNEI. CDR3 amino acids: CASTRLAGRPETQYF. CDR3 in DNA: TGTGCCAGCACTAGACTAGCGGGACGGCCAGAGACCCAGTACTTC.

This chain's CDR3 is CAWSVKFERGGTDTQYF. The CDR3 DNA reads TGTGCCTGGAGTGTAAAATTCGAGCGGGGGGGCACAGATACGCAGTATTTT. V gene TRBV30 combines with J gene TRBJ2-3; 9 nucleotides match TRBD2. The CDR3 is made up of 17 amino acids. V gave up 0 bases and J gave up 1 base; unmatched junction bases: 8. Germline V lookup: CDR1 GTSNPN, CDR2 SVGIG (reference sequence).

CDR3: CASSLGGSLTDTQYF. The DNA of the CDR3 is TGTGCCAGCAGCTTAGGAGGGAGCCTCACAGATACGCAGTATTTT. The chain employs TRBV7-2 and TRBJ2-3; tentatively, D is TRBD2 (5 bases). Trimming removed 1 base from V and 2 bases from J, with 10 bases in between. This CDR3 is 15 amino acids long. Germline assignment: CDR1 SGHTA and CDR2 FQGNSA.

The CDR3 reads CASRFLGGYNEQFF. The CDR3 DNA sequence: TGTGCCAGCAGATTCCTGGGGGGTTACAATGAGCAGTTCTTC. The rearrangement joins TRBV6-5 to TRBJ2-1, with a weak D call TRBD2 (6 bases). The length of the CDR3 is 14 residues. Looked up from germline, CDR1 is MNHEY and CDR2 is SVGAGI. V shed 6 bases and J shed 4 bases, with 13 bases lying between them.

This chain uses TRBV30 with TRBJ2-7; TRBD1 matches 10 bases. Germline V gives CDR1 GTSNPN, CDR2 SVGIG (reference sequence). The CDR3 is 14 residues long. With 0 bases clipped from V and 4 bases from J, the junction kept 3 bases outside the gene matches. CDR3 in amino acids: CAWSVLGQGYEQYF. CDR3 DNA sequence: TGTGCCTGGAGTGTCTTGGGACAGGGGTACGAGCAGTACTTC.

In this sample, this clone turned up a few times. V usage is TRBV4-1 and J usage is TRBJ2-3; TRBD2 matches at 15 bases. The length of the CDR3 is 18 residues. Unmatched junction bases numbered 6, after V lost 3 bases and J lost 2 bases. The germline V gene encodes CDR1 MGHRA and CDR2 YSYEKL. The CDR3 is CASSHRTSGRANTDTQYF. CDR3 nucleotide sequence: TGCGCCAGCAGCCACAGGACTAGCGGGAGGGCAAACACAGATACGCAGTATTTT.

This chain uses TRBV10-2 with TRBJ1-5; 7 bases agree with TRBD1. The germline V gene encodes CDR1 WSHSY and CDR2 SAAADI. With 4 bases clipped from V and 2 bases from J, the junction kept 8 bases outside the gene matches. The CDR3 extends over 16 amino acids. CDR3 sequence (DNA): TGCGCCAGCAGTGGTGGAGGGGGCGCAGGCAATCAGCCCCAGCATTTT. Its translation: CASSGGGGAGNQPQHF.